This TCR beta chain was documented in a study of blood T cell repertoires in COVID-19. Overall study context: Acute and convalescent COVID-19 specimens originated in the United States, Italy and Spain.

Profiled with immunoSEQ multiplex PCR; TCRdb holds only in-frame clones, not every one. The sample holds 150,000 or so clones, 70% to 90% seen once. This clone appeared once. CDR1 and CDR2 from the germline V gene are SGHRS and YFSETQ. The CDR3 loop spans 15 amino acids. The V segment lost 3 bases and the J segment 0 bases; nucleotides outside the gene matches: 3. This TCR was sampled from a middle-aged man who had recovered from COVID-19. Sequencing was performed on PBMCs or T cells enriched from blood (not recorded which). V gene TRBV5-1 combines with J gene TRBJ2-3; TRBD1 matches 8 bases. CDR3 region: CASSWTGTSTDTQYF. The CDR3 nucleotides read TGCGCCAGCAGCTGGACAGGGACGAGCACAGATACGCAGTATTTT.